The 20 T cell receptor beta chains reported below all come from one sample, sequenced in a study of monozygotic twins with inflammatory bowel disease. TCRdb reprocessed the 5' RACE reads and stores each CDR3 protein as one record, lacking DNA. Listed are 440,000 or so distinct CDR3 sequences; around 2.5% falls within the top ten. Sequenced material: blood. The receptors were gathered from a human donor with ulcerative colitis or Crohn's disease, or a healthy co-twin of an affected twin (not recorded which).

The chain carries TRBV30 and TRBJ2-4; TCRdb outputs TRBD1, but without DNA this stays unchecked. Germline CDR1 is GTSNPN and CDR2 is SVGIG (reference sequence). CDR3 length: 14 amino acids. The chain's CDR3 is CAWSPRGAKNIQYF.

This chain uses TRBV28 with TRBJ2-2; TCRdb's D call of TRBD1 is untestable without DNA. The CDR3 totals 17 residues. Germline V gene lookup returns CDR1 MDHEN and CDR2 SYDVKM. The CDR3 is CASSSRGTGGNTGELFF.

V usage is TRBV2 and J usage is TRBJ2-5; TCRdb's D gene call, TRBD2, goes unchecked for lack of DNA. The germline gives CDR1 SNHLY, CDR2 FYNNEI. This CDR3 has 16 residues. The chain's CDR3 is CASIGLAGVQGKTQYF.

This chain uses TRBV20-1 with TRBJ1-1; TCRdb's assignment of TRBD1 cannot be checked, as there is no DNA. The CDR3 is 14 amino acids. The V gene's germline CDR1 is DFQATT and CDR2 SNEGSKA (reference sequence). CDR3 protein: CSAWTGTGGTEAFF.

V and J are TRBV11-3 and TRBJ2-1; checking the TCRdb D call of TRBD1 is not possible without DNA. CDR3 length: 16 amino acids. Germline V gene data show CDR1 as SGHNT and CDR2 as YENEEA. CDR3 region: CASSLATGGVQNEQFF.

This chain joins TRBV4-3 and TRBJ1-5. From germline, CDR1 is LGHNA and CDR2 YSLEER. The CDR3 runs 15 residues. The CDR3 is CASSQDGGSRVPQHF.

The CDR3 loop is CASKGVGSAIDTQYF. The gene calls are TRBV2 and TRBJ2-3; the TRBD2 assignment by TCRdb is unverifiable without DNA. The CDR3 has 15 residues. Germline CDR1 SNHLY, CDR2 FYNNEI.

The V and J genes are TRBV30 and TRBJ1-1. The germline gives CDR1 GTSNPN, CDR2 SVGIG (reference sequence). The CDR3 totals 13 residues. The CDR3 here is CAWSVSANTEAFF.

The rearrangement links TRBV29-1 to TRBJ2-7; no DNA is available, so the TRBD2 call from TCRdb remains unchecked. The CDR3 spans 13 residues. Per the germline V gene, CDR1 is SQVTM and CDR2 is ANQGSEA. CDR3: CSTQRDSSYEQYF.

V is TRBV20-1 and J is TRBJ2-2. Germline V lookup: CDR1 DFQATT, CDR2 SNEGSKA (reference sequence). The CDR3 loop spans 13 amino acids. CDR3 region: CSARDISVRELFF.

This chain uses TRBV29-1 with TRBJ2-3. Per germline, CDR1 SQVTM and CDR2 ANQGSEA. This CDR3 region has 13 residues. The CDR3 protein is CSVEGPSTDTQYF.

The chain recombines TRBV21-1 with TRBJ1-6; TCRdb returns TRBD1, unconfirmable since there is no DNA. TRBV21-1 is classified as a pseudogene. This CDR3 contains 17 residues. CDR3 sequence: CATKPILSPFWNSPLHF.

The J gene is TRBJ2-3, the V gene TRBV6-5; TCRdb selects TRBD1, and the lack of DNA leaves this call unchecked. CDR3 size: 14 residues. Germline-derived CDR1 and CDR2 are MNHEY and SVGAGI. The CDR3 spells CASSSRRQGDTQYF.

The chain employs TRBV20-1 and TRBJ2-3; TCRdb's D call, TRBD2, is unchecked because there is no DNA. CDR3 size: 17 residues. Germline V CDR1 and CDR2: DFQATT, SNEGSKA (reference sequence). The CDR3 sequence: CSAIVLAGRDGEDTQYF.

This sequence joins TRBV12-3 or TRBV12-4 and TRBJ2-1; the D call of TRBD2 rests on TCRdb alone, since no DNA is present to check it. The length of the CDR3 is 16 residues. CDR3 residues: CAILHPASGSNGEQFF.

The chain uses TRBV20-1 and TRBJ2-1; TCRdb's D gene call, TRBD1, goes unchecked for lack of DNA. CDR1 and CDR2 from the germline V gene are DFQATT and SNEGSKA (reference sequence). This CDR3 region has 14 residues. The CDR3 sequence is CSTKRRDNYNEQFF.

This sequence joins TRBV28 and TRBJ2-3. CDR1 is MDHEN, CDR2 SYDVKM, per germline. The CDR3 has 13 residues. The CDR3 is CASSLVQYGTQYF.

The rearrangement links TRBV7-7 to TRBJ2-5; there is no DNA to check the TCRdb D call of TRBD1. Germline V gene data show CDR1 as SSHAT and CDR2 as FNYEAQ (reference sequence). This CDR3 region has 15 residues. The CDR3: CASSLDRGRHETQYF. The full variable domain, its missing parts supplied by reference TRBV7-7 and TRBJ2-5, is GAGVSQSPRYKVTKRGQDVTLRCDPISSHATLYWYQQALGQGPEFLTYFNYEAQPDKSGLPSDRFSAERPEGSISTLTIQRTEQRDSAMYRCASSLDRGRHETQYFGPGTRLLVL.

The chain employs TRBV10-2 and TRBJ2-7; the D call from TCRdb, TRBD1, cannot be confirmed without DNA. CDR1 is WSHSY, CDR2 SAAADI, per germline. The CDR3 covers 13 residues. The CDR3 loop is CASSEVTPGEQYF.

The chain uses TRBV28 and TRBJ1-1. The CDR3 consists of 11 residues. Germline V gene data show CDR1 as MDHEN and CDR2 as SYDVKM. The CDR3 sequence: CASLGGTEAFF.